Sequencing of this T cell receptor beta chain was carried out in a study of T cell repertoires in cytomegalovirus infection. General study points: Summed public TCR beta family frequency identified CMV carriers bearing the relevant HLA. HLA-C-restricted CMV-specific TCR beta clonotypes prevailed in the ex vivo response.

The germline V and J ends were trimmed by 0 bases and 2 bases, with 19 bases remaining between them. The CDR3 covers 18 residues. Germline CDR1 is SGHKS and CDR2 is YYEKEE (reference sequence). TCRdb analysed the reads with MiXCR anew, one entry per CDR3 protein. The sample includes 250,000 or so distinct CDR3 sequences, about 18% of them seen just once. Notes on this clonotype: What it binds is not known.

The sample comprised CD8+ T cells from PBMCs. The chain combines TRBV5-5 with TRBJ2-3, with a tentative D call TRBD1 (6 bases). This clonotype originated in a human donor in good health (CMV status not recorded). Some clones in this sample may be carry-over from other donors' samples. The CDR3 DNA reads as TGTGCCAGCAGCTTGGCACAGGTAGGGGGACGCTTCACAGATACGCAGTATTTT. It yields the protein CASSLAQVGGRFTDTQYF.